Reported below is one T cell receptor beta chain. Its antigen is still unknown. The sample belongs to a study of T cell responses to AZD1222 COVID-19 vaccine. Study outcomes and limitations: Donors skewed white British and female; clonal diversity was possibly underestimated.

Assay used: immunoSEQ multiplex PCR; TCRdb lists only in-frame clones, some missing. Altogether some 50,000 clones are present, 70% to 85% being singletons, with the ten largest covering 20% to 30%. Germline CDR1 is SGHAT and CDR2 is FQNNGV. The CDR3 has 15 amino acids. J gave up 1 base and V 5 bases, and 5 bases lay outside the gene matches. The source is an adult in good health. The sample was peripheral blood, taken on day 0 of AZD1222 vaccination. J is TRBJ1-1 and V is TRBV11-2; TRBD1 aligns across 9 bases. The CDR3 DNA reads as TGTGCCAGCAGCCTGACAGGGGGTTCGAACACTGAAGCTTTCTTT. This sequence encodes CASSLTGGSNTEAFF.